The T cell receptor beta chain under discussion was sequenced for a study of graft-versus-host responses after intestinal transplantation (dated by TCRdb to the early 2020s). In the study overall: The transplants that recipients received were multivisceral, liver-intestinal, or isolated intestinal. The cohort enrolled 24 intestinal transplant recipients, one of whom was a retransplant, and a few patients without pretransplant specimens were excluded. A peak of at least 4% donor T cells among recipient peripheral blood mononuclear cells was the definition used for donor T cell macrochimerism. Instead of going to the commercial service, samples from a few later patients were sequenced in-house on an Illumina MiSeq and processed with MiXCR. Alloreactive clones were identified by sequencing pre-transplant mixed lymphocyte reaction products and comparing these products with unstimulated pre-transplant donor and recipient T cells. Bulk TCR-beta CDR3 sequencing was used to track graft-versus-host and host-versus-graft alloreactive T cell clones in the graft, circulation and bone marrow after intestinal transplantation. Every recipient was given anti-thymocyte globulin induction, followed by approximately three years of maintenance tacrolimus and steroids.

Overall study results and their limits: Early after transplant, peak levels of circulating GvH clones were found to be associated with declines in HvG clones. In patients with donor T cell macrochimerism, the allografts had high GvH to HvG T cell clonal ratios. GvH clones were detected in recipient bone marrow, and some of these GvH clones were observed earlier in ileal mucosa or blood, consistent with an intestinal mucosal origin. The conclusions were limited by the relatively low number and heterogeneity of the intestinal transplant patients.

Concerning this clone: Its binding antigen is unknown. Base qualities are not provided; no much larger clone lies one nucleotide away.

Reading the label with the study, this specimen's time point is: cells obtained before transplantation from donor or recipient. CD3+CD4+ and CD3+CD8+ populations were FACS-sorted from unstimulated pre-transplant donor and recipient cells taken from spleen or lymph nodes. The method behind the library was the immunoSEQ multiplex PCR assay. For most patients, genomic DNA was isolated with the Qiagen DNeasy Blood and Tissue Kit and sent frozen to Adaptive Biotechnologies for TCR sequencing. For most patients, genomic DNA was subjected to high-throughput TCR-beta CDR3 sequencing by Adaptive Biotechnologies. The authors' analysis ran thus. Adaptive's ImmunoSEQ software was the source of the TCR sequencing data for 18 patients, while three other patients were processed with MiXCR and VDJtools. To correct CD4 versus CD8 sorting errors, any sequence found in both subsets at a frequency ratio below 5:1 was removed. Because the origin of CDR3 nucleotide sequences shared between donor and recipient could not be assigned, those sequences were removed. Alloreactive clones required at least 2-fold expansion over unstimulated cells and minimum CFSE-low frequency of 0.002% (template counts) or 0.001% (read counts). Clones were considered mappable if detected in sequenced pre-transplant spleen, lymph node, or MLR CFSE-low populations of the donor or recipient. The cumulative frequency of alloreactive clones was calculated as a percentage of all sequences, weighted by copy number. Here the immuneACCESS table is served through TCRdb, limited to in-frame sequences with V and J called. Missing clones are a known gap in these copies; in checked studies unresolved V genes cover under half, and the rest lacks a known reason. D and trimming come from the DNA, and the V and J calls and clone size come from that table. A total of about 39,000 clones appear in this sample, about 95% of them only once. Roughly 0.22% of the sample belongs to the ten largest clones.

The receptor's source is a human donor who was the organ donor for an intestinal transplant. This sample comprised unstimulated CD8+ T cells sorted from spleen or lymph node cells, obtained before transplant.

The DNA sequence follows: TGTGCCAGCAGCTTACGGGGGGTCCCGAGCTCCTACGAGCAGTACTTC. This codes for CASSLRGVPSSYEQYF. The chain is made from TRBV11-2 and TRBJ2-7; 7 bases in the junction line up with TRBD2. Ends trimmed: V by 2 bases, J by 0 bases; bases unmatched to a gene: 7. CDR3 length: 16 amino acids, cysteine to phenylalanine. Only the CDR3 part of the read is kept: 48 bases, read in frame from the first base. CDR1 and CDR2 are read off the germline V gene as SGHAT and FQNNGV. The reference TRBV11-2 and TRBJ2-7 proteins fill in what lies around the CDR3, so the full variable domain reads EAGVAQSPRYKIIEKRQSVAFWCNPISGHATLYWYQQILGQGPKLLIQFQNNGVVDDSQLPKDRFSAERLKGVDSTLKIQPAKLEDSAVYLCASSLRGVPSSYEQYFGPGTRLTVT.